This T cell receptor beta chain was sequenced during a study of blood T cell repertoires in COVID-19. Overall study context: Acute and convalescent COVID-19 specimens originated in the United States, Italy and Spain. PBMCs, B-cell-depleted T cells, or T cells were the source of the cDNA or gDNA that made up the material.

Original processing notes: From reference gene primer amplification, estimates of nucleated cell counts were derived. The method was immunoSEQ multiplex PCR; TCRdb's version includes in-frame clones alone and lacks a portion of them. V, J and clone size derive from that table, while D and trimming were established from the DNA sequence. This table has roughly 320,000 clones, about 90% appearing once. It was during active infection that Seattle patients were enrolled and then longitudinally followed. Sequencing was done on a sample of peripheral blood. The TCR was taken from a woman in her 50s with COVID-19, enrolled during active disease.

In DNA, the CDR3 is TGTGCCAGCAGCCTTCGCACGACATTGACGGGACTAGCGGGAAGGTCCTACGAGCAGTACTTC. Its translation is CASSLRTTLTGLAGRSYEQYF. V gene TRBV4-2 combines with J gene TRBJ2-7; TRBD2 aligns across 13 bases. CDR1 and CDR2 from the germline V gene are LGHNA and YNFKEQ. CDR3 length: 21 amino acids. V lost 4 bases, J lost 1 base, and 19 bases stayed unmatched.